Given below is one T cell receptor beta chain in context. The junction departs from germline at one end; a sequencing error may be responsible. The CDR3 has 12 amino acids. Per the germline V gene, CDR1 is SEHNR and CDR2 is FQNEAQ (reference sequence). Primed by a sample-barcoded 5' primer and a J-beta primer mix, a second PCR proceeded for roughly 7 to 11 cycles. At least 3 million CDR3-containing paired-end reads were obtained per sample. TCRdb analysed the 5' RACE reads with MiXCR anew, one entry per CDR3 protein. The profile shows about 650,000 distinct CDR3 sequences, 32% of them singletons. These data originate in a study of blood T cells in healthy people across ages.

The sequence was collected from a woman aged 80 or over in good health. What was sequenced was blood. The chain recombines TRBV7-9 with TRBJ1-1, with D unclear. As DNA, the CDR3 is TGTTCCAGCAGCCCCGAGAACACTGAAGCTTTCTTT. Translation: CSSSPENTEAFF.